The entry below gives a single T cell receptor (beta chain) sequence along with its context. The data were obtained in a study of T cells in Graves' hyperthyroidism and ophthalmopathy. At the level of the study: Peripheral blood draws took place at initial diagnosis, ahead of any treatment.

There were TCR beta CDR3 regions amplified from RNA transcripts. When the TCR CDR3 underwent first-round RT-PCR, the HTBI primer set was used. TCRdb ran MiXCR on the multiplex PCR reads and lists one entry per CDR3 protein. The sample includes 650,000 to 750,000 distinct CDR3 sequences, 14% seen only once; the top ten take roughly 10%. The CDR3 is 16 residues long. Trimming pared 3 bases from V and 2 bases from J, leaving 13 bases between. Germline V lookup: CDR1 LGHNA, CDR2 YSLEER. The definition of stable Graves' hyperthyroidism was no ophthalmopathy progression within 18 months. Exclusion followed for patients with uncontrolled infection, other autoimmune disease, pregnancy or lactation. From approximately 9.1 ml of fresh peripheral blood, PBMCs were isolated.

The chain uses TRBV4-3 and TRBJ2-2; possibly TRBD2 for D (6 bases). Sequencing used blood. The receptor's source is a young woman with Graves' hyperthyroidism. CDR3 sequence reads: CASSQVRDLNTGELFF. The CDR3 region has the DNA TGCGCCAGCAGCCAGGTCCGGGACTTAAACACCGGGGAGCTGTTTTTT.